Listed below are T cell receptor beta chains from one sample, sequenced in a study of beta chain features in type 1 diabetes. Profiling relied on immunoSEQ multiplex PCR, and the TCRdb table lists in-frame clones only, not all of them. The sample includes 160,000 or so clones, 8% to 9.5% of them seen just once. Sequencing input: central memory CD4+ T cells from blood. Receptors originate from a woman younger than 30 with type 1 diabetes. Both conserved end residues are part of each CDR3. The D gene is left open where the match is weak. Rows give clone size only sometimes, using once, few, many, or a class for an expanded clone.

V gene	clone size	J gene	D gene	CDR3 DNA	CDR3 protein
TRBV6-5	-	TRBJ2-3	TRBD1	TGTGCCAGCAGTTCGATCTTCAGGGGGCCCACAGATACGCAGTATTTT	CASSSIFRGPTDTQYF
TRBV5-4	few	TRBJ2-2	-	TGTGCCAGCAGCTTGGTTACGGGAAACACCGGGGAGCTGTTTTTT	CASSLVTGNTGELFF
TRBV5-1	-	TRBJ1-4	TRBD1	TGCGCCAGCAGCGGGACAGATTCGGCTTCTTTCGAAAAACTGTTTTTT	CASSGTDSASFEKLFF
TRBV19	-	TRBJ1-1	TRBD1	TGTGCCAGTACCCTGACAGGGCGGTACACTGAAGCTTTCTTT	CASTLTGRYTEAFF
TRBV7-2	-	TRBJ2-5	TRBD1	TGTGCCAGCCGGGACAGGGGTAACCAAGAGACCCAGTACTTC	CASRDRGNQETQYF
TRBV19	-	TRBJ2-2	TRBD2	TGTGCCAGTAGCGGACTAGCGGGCTGGGGCGGGGAGCTGTTTTTT	CASSGLAGWGGELFF
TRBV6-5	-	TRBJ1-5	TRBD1	TGTGCCAGCAGTTACGGACAGGGGAATCAGCCCCAGCATTTT	CASSYGQGNQPQHF
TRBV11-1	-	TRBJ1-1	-	TGTGCCAGCAGCTTAGTGTTACAGGGTGAAGCTTTCTTT	CASSLVLQGEAFF
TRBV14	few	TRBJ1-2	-	TGTGCCAGCAGCCAAAATGGCGGGAGTGGCTACACCTTC	CASSQNGGSGYTF
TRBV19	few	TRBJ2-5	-	TGTGCCAGTAGTATAGGGGGGACGGCGGGACAAGAGACCCAGTACTTC	CASSIGGTAGQETQYF
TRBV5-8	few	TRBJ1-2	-	TGTGCCAGCAGACTTGGGGGGACTGGCTACACCTTC	CASRLGGTGYTF
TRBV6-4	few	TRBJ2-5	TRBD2	TGTGCCAGCAGTGACTCAGCGGGAGGGATGGAGACCCAGTACTTC	CASSDSAGGMETQYF
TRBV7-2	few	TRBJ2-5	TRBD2	TGTGCCAGCAGCTCTCTAGCGGGGGCCCGGGAGACCCAGTACTTC	CASSSLAGARETQYF
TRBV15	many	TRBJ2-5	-	TGTGCCACCAGCCAGGTTGGAGGACAGCGTAAAGAGACCCAGTACTTC	CATSQVGGQRKETQYF
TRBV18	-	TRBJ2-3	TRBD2	TGTGCCAGCTCAGGCGGGAGTGGTGATACGCAGTATTTT	CASSGGSGDTQYF
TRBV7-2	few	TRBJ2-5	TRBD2	TGTGCCAGCAGCCGGTTCGGGGGGCAAGAGACCCAGTACTTC	CASSRFGGQETQYF
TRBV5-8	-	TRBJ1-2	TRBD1	TGTGCCAGCAGTCACACTAACAGGGGATTGATCGGCTACACCTTC	CASSHTNRGLIGYTF
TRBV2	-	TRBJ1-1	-	TGTGCCAGCAGTGAACTGACACCGAACACTGAAGCTTTCTTT	CASSELTPNTEAFF
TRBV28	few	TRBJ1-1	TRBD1	TGTGCCAGCAGCCCGGACAGGGTAGGAGCTTTCTTT	CASSPDRVGAFF
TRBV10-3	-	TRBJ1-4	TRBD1	TGTGCCATCAGTGAGGTGGACAGGGCAGAAAAACTGTTTTTT	CAISEVDRAEKLFF
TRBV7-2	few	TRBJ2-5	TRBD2	TGTGCCAGCAGCCCCCGCCCGGGGGGACAAGAGACCCAGTACTTC	CASSPRPGGQETQYF
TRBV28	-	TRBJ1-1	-	TGTGCCAGCATCGCAGGGCAGATGGCTGAAGCTTTCTTT	CASIAGQMAEAFF
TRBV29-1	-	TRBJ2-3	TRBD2	TGCAGCGCGAAGGGAGGGCGCGGGAGCACAGATACGCAGTATTTT	CSAKGGRGSTDTQYF
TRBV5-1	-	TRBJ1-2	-	TGCGCCAGCAGCTTGGACCAGGTTAAGGATGGCTACACCTTC	CASSLDQVKDGYTF
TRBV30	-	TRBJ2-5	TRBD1	TGTGCCTGTGGACAGGGGGAAGAGACCCAGTACTTC	CACGQGEETQYF
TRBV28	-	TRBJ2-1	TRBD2	TGTGCCAGCAGAGCGCCGGGGGGGCGCAATGAGCAGTTCTTC	CASRAPGGRNEQFF
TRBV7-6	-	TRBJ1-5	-	TGTGCCAGCAGCCGACAGAATAATCAGCCCCAGCATTTT	CASSRQNNQPQHF
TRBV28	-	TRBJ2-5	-	TGTGCCAGCAGTACCGGAGGTCAAAAGATCTGGACCCAGTACTTC	CASSTGGQKIWTQYF
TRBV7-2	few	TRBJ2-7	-	TGTGCCAGCAGCAAGGTCAGGGTGGGCGAGCAGTACTTC	CASSKVRVGEQYF
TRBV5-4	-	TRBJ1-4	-	TGTGCCAGCAGCTTGTATAGCCGTGCAACTAATGAAAAACTGTTTTTT	CASSLYSRATNEKLFF
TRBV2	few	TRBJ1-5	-	TGTGCCAGCAAGGCGGAGACAGGCACTCAGCCCCAGCATTTT	CASKAETGTQPQHF